Included here is one TCR beta chain sequence, with context. Its antigen is not identified. V gave up 11 bases and J gave up 10 bases, with 6 bases separating them. Germline CDR1 SGHDN, CDR2 FVKESK. CDR3 length: 9 amino acids. This sample is drawn from a study of shared clonotypes between healthy human individuals. Whole-study results and caveats: Approximately 4.6% of naive CD4 clonotypes were shared across several donors. The expectation was that sequencing depth would affect clonotype sharing among donors. Among non-shared clonotypes, generation probabilities were lower than among those shared by all four donors.

Only in-frame clones appear in the TCRdb table, and some are missing; sequencing was by immunoSEQ multiplex PCR. The sample lists about 980,000 clones, 76% occurring once. The material sequenced was memory CD4+ T cells sorted from blood. The subset: CD45RA-negative fraction. This chain connects TRBV14 to TRBJ1-6; no clear D gene. The origin of this receptor is a young man in good health. CDR3: CARPSPLHF. The CDR3 DNA reads as TGTGCCCGACCCTCACCCCTCCACTTT.